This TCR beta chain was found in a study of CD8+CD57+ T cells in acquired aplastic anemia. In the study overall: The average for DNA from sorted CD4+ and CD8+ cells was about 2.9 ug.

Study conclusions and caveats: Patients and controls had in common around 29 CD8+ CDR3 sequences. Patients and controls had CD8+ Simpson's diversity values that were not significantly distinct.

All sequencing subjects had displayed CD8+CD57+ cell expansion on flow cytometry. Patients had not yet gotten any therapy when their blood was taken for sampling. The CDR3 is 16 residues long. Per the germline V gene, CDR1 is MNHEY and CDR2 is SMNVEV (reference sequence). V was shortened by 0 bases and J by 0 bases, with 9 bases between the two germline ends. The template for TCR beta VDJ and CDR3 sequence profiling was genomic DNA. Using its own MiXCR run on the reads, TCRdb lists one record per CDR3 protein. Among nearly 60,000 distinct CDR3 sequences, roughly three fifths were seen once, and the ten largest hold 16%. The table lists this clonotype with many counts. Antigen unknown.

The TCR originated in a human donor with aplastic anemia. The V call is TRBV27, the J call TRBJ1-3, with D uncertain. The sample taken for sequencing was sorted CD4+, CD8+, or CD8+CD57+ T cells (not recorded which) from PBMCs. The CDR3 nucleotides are TGTGCCAGCAGTTTATCCGGACGTTTCTCTGGAAACACCATATATTTT. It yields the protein CASSLSGRFSGNTIYF.